These 5 T cell receptor beta chains came from one sample sequenced in a study of T cell responses to AZD1222 COVID-19 vaccine. This table comes from immunoSEQ multiplex PCR, and its TCRdb copy is limited to in-frame clones, with some not included. The sample shows 150,000 or so clones, about 85% of them seen only once. The sample was peripheral blood, taken after recovery from COVID-19. Every receptor here comes from an adult who had recovered from COVID-19.

This clone was recorded only once. The rearrangement joins TRBV5-1 to TRBJ2-1, with 10 bases aligning to TRBD2. The germline gives CDR1 SGHRS, CDR2 YFSETQ. With V trimmed by 4 bases and J by 8 bases, 9 bases remained unmatched. CDR3 length: 15 residues. The CDR3 here is CASSHPGLAAHEQFF. The CDR3 nucleotides read TGCGCCAGCAGCCACCCCGGACTAGCGGCGCATGAGCAGTTCTTC.

The chain is built from TRBV5-4 and TRBJ2-2; 11 nucleotides agree with TRBD1. Germline V gene lookup returns CDR1 SGHNT and CDR2 YYREEE (reference sequence). CDR3 length: 16 amino acids. Trimming cost V 0 bases and J 4 bases; bases outside gene matches: 2. The CDR3 loop reads CASSLAGTGGTGELFF. For the CDR3, the DNA is TGTGCCAGCAGCTTGGCCGGGACAGGGGGCACCGGGGAGCTGTTTTTT.

The chain links TRBV3-1 (or the pseudogene TRBV3-2) to TRBJ1-1; D may be TRBD1 (5 bases). The CDR3 loop spans 15 amino acids. V lost 1 base, J lost 3 bases, and 12 bases lay in between. CDR1 and CDR2 (germline): LGHDT, YNNKEL (reference sequence). The CDR3 DNA is TGTGCCAGCAGCCAAGCACCAGGGTTGGACACTGAAGCTTTCTTT. Encoded protein: CASSQAPGLDTEAFF.

The chain couples TRBV25-1 to TRBJ1-6; TRBD1 matches at 7 bases. J was trimmed by 10 bases and V by 4 bases; bases with no gene match: 4. Per the germline V gene, CDR1 is MGHDK and CDR2 is SYGVNS. This CDR3 region has 13 residues. The CDR3 nucleotides are TGTGCCAGCAGTGCAGGGACAGCGTCACCCCTCCACTTT. It encodes CASSAGTASPLHF.

This CDR3 is CASSLFGENTEAFF. The CDR3 region has the DNA TGTGCCAGCAGCTTATTCGGAGAGAACACTGAAGCTTTCTTT. The chain combines TRBV7-2 with TRBJ1-1; D not resolved. From germline, CDR1 is SGHTA and CDR2 FQGNSA. This CDR3 contains 14 residues. V was clipped by 2 bases and J by 1 base, with 8 bases between them. Using reference TRBV7-2 and TRBJ1-1 for the parts outside the CDR3, the full variable domain is GAGVSQSPSNKVTEKGKDVELRCDPISGHTALYWYRQSLGQGLEFLIYFQGNSAPDKSGLPSDRFSAERTGGSVSTLTIQRTQQEDSAVYLCASSLFGENTEAFFGQGTRLTVV.